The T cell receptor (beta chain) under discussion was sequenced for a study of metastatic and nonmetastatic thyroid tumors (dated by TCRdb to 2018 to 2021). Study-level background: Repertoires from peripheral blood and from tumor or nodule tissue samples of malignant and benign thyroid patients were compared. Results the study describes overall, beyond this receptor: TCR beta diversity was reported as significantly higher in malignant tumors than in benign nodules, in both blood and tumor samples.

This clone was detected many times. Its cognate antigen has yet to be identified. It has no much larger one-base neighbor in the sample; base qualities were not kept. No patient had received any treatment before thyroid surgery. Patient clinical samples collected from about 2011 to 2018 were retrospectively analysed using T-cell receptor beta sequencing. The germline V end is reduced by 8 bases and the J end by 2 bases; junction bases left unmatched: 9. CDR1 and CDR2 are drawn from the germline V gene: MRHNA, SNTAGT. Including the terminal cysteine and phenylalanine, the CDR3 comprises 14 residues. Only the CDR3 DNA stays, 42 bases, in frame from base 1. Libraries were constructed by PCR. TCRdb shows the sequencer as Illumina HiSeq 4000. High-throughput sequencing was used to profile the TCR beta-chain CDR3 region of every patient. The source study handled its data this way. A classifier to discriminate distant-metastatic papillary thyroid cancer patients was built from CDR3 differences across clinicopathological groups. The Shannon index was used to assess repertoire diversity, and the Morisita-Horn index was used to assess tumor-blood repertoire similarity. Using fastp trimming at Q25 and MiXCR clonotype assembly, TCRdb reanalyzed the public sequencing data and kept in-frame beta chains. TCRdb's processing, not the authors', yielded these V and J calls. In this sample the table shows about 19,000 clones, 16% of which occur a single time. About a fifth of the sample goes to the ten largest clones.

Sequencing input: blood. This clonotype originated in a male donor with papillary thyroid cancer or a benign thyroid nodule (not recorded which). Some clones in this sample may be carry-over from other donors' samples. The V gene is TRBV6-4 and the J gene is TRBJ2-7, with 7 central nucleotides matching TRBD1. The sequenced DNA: TGTGCCAGCTTTGGGTCAGGGGGTCCCTACGAGCAGTACTTC. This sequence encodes CASFGSGGPYEQYF.